The clone carrying this T cell receptor (beta chain) has only a few counts. Germline assignment: CDR1 SGHTA and CDR2 FQGTGA. The CDR3 is 15 amino acids. V was clipped by 5 bases and J by 4 bases; unmatched bases: 5. The sample originates from a study of control samples from healthy donors and cancer patients. This table comes from immunoSEQ multiplex PCR, and its TCRdb copy is limited to in-frame clones, with some not included. The table includes around 250,000 clones, around 80% detected once. This chain connects TRBV7-3 to TRBJ2-1, with 10 bases lining up with TRBD2. The source material was PBMCs. The receptor's source is a woman aged 60 to 75 with lung cancer. CDR3 loop: CASSPLAGEYNEQFF. The CDR3, as DNA: TGTGCCAGCAGCCCCCTAGCGGGAGAATACAATGAGCAGTTCTTC. The full variable domain, in which reference TRBV7-3 and TRBJ2-1 provide the parts outside the CDR3, is GAGVSQTPSNKVTEKGKYVELRCDPISGHTALYWYRQSLGQGPEFLIYFQGTGAADDSGLPNDRFFAVRPEGSVSTLKIQRTERGDSAVYLCASSPLAGEYNEQFFGPGTRLTVL.